Described below is a single T cell receptor (beta chain) sequence and its context. This entry comes from a study of blood T cell repertoires in COVID-19. At the level of the study: From the United States, Italy and Spain came samples of acute and convalescent COVID-19. PBMCs, B-cell-depleted T cells, or T cells were the source of the cDNA or gDNA that made up the material.

The germline V gene encodes CDR1 MGHDK and CDR2 SYGVNS. The CDR3 loop spans 16 amino acids. V lost 3 bases, J lost 2 bases, and 15 bases lay in between. Authors' processing steps: By means of reference gene primer amplification, nucleated cell counts were estimated. Clones were read by immunoSEQ multiplex PCR, and TCRdb kept only the in-frame ones, dropping some. That table is the source of V, J and clone size, and D and trimming were worked out from the DNA. The profile shows more than 150,000 clones, around 87% of them singletons. This receptor was obtained from a man in his sixties with COVID-19, enrolled during active disease. Sequenced input: peripheral blood. V is TRBV25-1 and J is TRBJ2-3, with a tentative D call TRBD1 (5 bases). CDR3 in amino acids: CASSESFDRFTDTQYF. CDR3 bases: TGTGCCAGCAGTGAGTCTTTCGACAGATTCACAGATACGCAGTATTTT. Together with reference TRBV25-1 and TRBJ2-3, the CDR3 gives the full variable domain: EADIYQTPRYLVIGTGKKITLECSQTMGHDKMYWYQQDPGMELHLIHYSYGVNSTEKGDLSSESTVSRIRTEHFPLTLESARPSHTSQYLCASSESFDRFTDTQYFGPGTRLTVL.